The 16 T cell receptor beta chains listed next were all sequenced from one sample in a study of blood T cells in healthy people across ages. Sample-barcoded 5' priming and a J-beta primer mix drove a second PCR of about 6 to 11 cycles. From the 5' RACE reads, TCRdb called clonotypes with MiXCR, one entry per CDR3 protein. The table shows about 1.4 million distinct CDR3 sequences, with approximately 59% occurring only once. The sample comprised blood. All receptors come from a man younger than 35 in good health.

This rearrangement joins TRBV12-3 or TRBV12-4 to TRBJ1-5, with 8 bases that match TRBD1. The CDR3 consists of 16 residues. Trimming cost V 7 bases and J 4 bases; bases outside gene matches: 12. Here the CDR3 DNA reads TGTGCCAGCACCCCTTACCACGGGACAGGTAATCAGCCCCAGCATTTT. Translation: CASTPYHGTGNQPQHF.

The rearrangement links TRBV25-1 to TRBJ2-1; D unresolved. The CDR3 is 13 residues long. V gave up 1 base and J gave up 10 bases, with 11 bases separating them. The germline V gene has CDR1 MGHDK and CDR2 SYGVNS. The chain's CDR3 is CASSEFSPREQFF. The CDR3 coding sequence is TGTGCCAGCAGTGAATTCAGTCCTCGGGAGCAGTTCTTC.

This clonotype came up a few times. This sequence joins TRBV6-5 and TRBJ2-3; D is undetermined. CDR3 length equals 12 residues. Looked up from germline, CDR1 is MNHEY and CDR2 is SVGAGI. The V gene lost 7 bases and the J gene lost 0 bases, with 5 bases spanning the gap. In nucleotides, the CDR3 is TGTGCCAGCATTGGGAGCACAGATACGCAGTATTTT. Translated, it gives CASIGSTDTQYF.

The V gene is TRBV7-2, the J gene TRBJ2-2, with D possibly being TRBD2 (5 bases). Deletions cut 2 bases from V and 4 bases from J, with 8 bases between. The CDR3 extends over 14 amino acids. CDR1 is SGHTA and CDR2 is FQGNSA in the germline V gene. The DNA for the CDR3 is TGTGCCAGCAGCTTATCGAGGGCCACCGGGGAGCTGTTTTTT. Its translation: CASSLSRATGELFF.

The table lists this clonotype with a few counts. The J gene is TRBJ1-1, the V gene TRBV7-8; D may be TRBD1 (5 bases). This CDR3 region has 18 residues. The V end lost 5 bases, the J end lost 0 bases, and 22 bases lay between the germline ends. CDR1 and CDR2 (germline): SGHVS, FQNEAQ. The CDR3 spells CASSGTGRLPPMNTEAFF. In DNA form, the CDR3 reads TGTGCCAGCAGCGGAACGGGACGCCTACCACCAATGAACACTGAAGCTTTCTTT.

CDR3 sequence (DNA): TGTGCCAGTTACGAGGGGGAGGAGCAGTTCTTC. It codes for CASYEGEEQFF. The chain has TRBV28 and TRBJ2-1, with a tentative D call TRBD1 (6 bases). This CDR3 spans 11 amino acids. Germline CDR1 reads MDHEN; CDR2 reads SYDVKM. Trimming took 9 bases from V and 10 from J, leaving 13 bases between them.

The V call is TRBV3-1, the J call TRBJ1-2; TRBD1 is a possible D gene (6 bases). V was clipped by 0 bases and J by 8 bases, with 16 bases between them. Germline V gene lookup returns CDR1 LGHDT and CDR2 YNNKEL (reference sequence). This CDR3 has 15 residues. CDR3 sequence reads: CASSQDAGVSVGYTF. CDR3 sequence (DNA): TGTGCCAGCAGCCAAGATGCAGGGGTTTCGGTCGGCTACACCTTC. The whole variable domain, filled in from reference TRBV3-1 and TRBJ1-2, reads DTAVSQTPKYLVTQMGNDKSIKCEQNLGHDTMYWYKQDSKKFLKIMFSYNNKELIINETVPNRFSPKSPDKAHLNLHINSLELGDSAVYFCASSQDAGVSVGYTFGSGTRLTVV.

This clonotype was observed a single time. This chain links TRBV27 with TRBJ2-5; 9 bases map to TRBD1. The V gene end was trimmed by 6 bases and the J gene end by 5 bases; junction bases not matched to a gene: 7. Germline loops: CDR1 MNHEY, CDR2 SMNVEV (reference sequence). The CDR3 runs 14 residues. CDR3 nucleotide sequence: TGTGCCAGCAGACCTTGGACAGGGGAGGAGACCCAGTACTTC. Translating gives CASRPWTGEETQYF.

In DNA form, the CDR3 reads TGTGCCAGCAGTGCCCCGGCCAACCTGGGGACCCAGTACTTC. This gives the protein CASSAPANLGTQYF. This chain links TRBV25-1 with TRBJ2-5, with D hard to call. Germline lookup yields CDR1 MGHDK and CDR2 SYGVNS. The V end lost 4 bases, the J end lost 7 bases, and 16 bases lay between the germline ends. CDR3 length: 14 amino acids.

This chain uses TRBV7-2 with TRBJ1-6; a weak D match, TRBD1 (5 bases). V shed 1 base and J shed 8 bases, with 12 bases lying between them. CDR1 is SGHTA, CDR2 FQGNSA, per germline. The CDR3 has 15 residues. The CDR3 sequence: CASSLEGRDDSPLHF. CDR3 nucleotides: TGTGCCAGCAGCTTAGAGGGCAGGGATGATTCACCCCTCCACTTT.

The chain links TRBV5-1 to TRBJ2-3; D may be TRBD1 (5 bases). Germline V gene lookup returns CDR1 SGHRS and CDR2 YFSETQ. There are 15 residues in the CDR3. Trimming left V 0 bases short and J 1 base short, with 9 bases between. CDR3 amino acids: CASSLVQGRTDTQYF. Written as DNA, the CDR3 is TGCGCCAGCAGCTTGGTCCAGGGCCGCACAGATACGCAGTATTTT.

This clonotype was detected only a few times. The V call is TRBV4-2, the J call TRBJ2-7; D call uncertain. This CDR3 has 13 residues. CDR1 is LGHNA, CDR2 YNFKEQ, per germline. V was trimmed by 4 bases and J by 3 bases, leaving 10 bases between them. CDR3 DNA: TGTGCCAGCAGCCTTCTGGCAAACTACGAGCAGTACTTC. Protein product: CASSLLANYEQYF.

The rearrangement links TRBV29-1 to TRBJ2-7; possibly TRBD1 for D (6 bases). The CDR3 contains 13 residues. The ends were cut back, 6 bases at V and 3 bases at J, with 15 bases in the middle. Germline CDR1 is SQVTM and CDR2 is ANQGSEA. The DNA for the CDR3 is TGCAGCGTCGCTAGAGGACAGAGCTACGAGCAGTACTTC. It encodes CSVARGQSYEQYF.

This rearrangement joins TRBV10-2 to TRBJ1-5, with D perhaps TRBD1 (5 bases). Germline V gives CDR1 WSHSY, CDR2 SAAADI. V lost 5 bases, J lost 7 bases, and 15 bases lay in between. The CDR3 loop spans 14 amino acids. The CDR3 loop reads CASSKTERNQPQHF. The CDR3 nucleotides are TGCGCCAGCAGTAAGACAGAAAGAAACCAGCCCCAGCATTTT.

The rearrangement joins TRBV6-1 to TRBJ2-4; 11 bases align to TRBD2. The J call may not be correct, given that the DNA end is closer to TRBJ2-7. The CDR3 contains 17 residues. Germline-derived CDR1 and CDR2 are MNHNS and SASEGT. CDR3 sequence: CASSPSLSGRVAYEQYF. The CDR3 region has the DNA TGTGCCAGCAGTCCCAGCCTTAGCGGGAGGGTAGCCTACGAGCAGTACTTC.

The rearrangement uses TRBV5-1 and TRBJ1-2, with D possibly being TRBD1 (6 bases). The CDR3 loop spans 15 amino acids. Germline CDR1 reads SGHRS; CDR2 reads YFSETQ. Between the trimmed V and J ends, which lost 4 bases and 5 bases, there was a span of 18 bases. Here the CDR3 reads CASSAGRQANYGYTF. The CDR3 nucleotides are TGCGCCAGCAGCGCCGGCCGACAGGCCAATTATGGCTACACCTTC.